This T cell receptor (beta chain) came from a study of cytotoxic CD8 clonotypes in ibrutinib-treated CLL. The protocol was immunoSEQ multiplex PCR, while the TCRdb copy is restricted to in-frame clones and leaves out a portion. The sample holds some 130,000 clones, roughly 85% seen once. General study results and limits: Contraction or stability on treatment characterized the public clonotypes, which were uncommon.

The CDR3 is made up of 14 amino acids. Germline CDR1 SGDLS, CDR2 YYNGEE. With V trimmed by 3 bases and J by 7 bases, 6 bases remained unmatched. Note on this clone: Its antigen is still unknown.

The chain combines TRBV9 with TRBJ2-1, with TRBD2 identical over 8 bases. Source: PBMCs, taken after 24 months of ibrutinib treatment. The receptor was derived from a human donor with chronic lymphocytic leukemia. CDR3 sequence reads: CASSAGTSMNEQFF. In DNA, the CDR3 is TGTGCCAGCAGCGCTGGGACTAGTATGAATGAGCAGTTCTTC.